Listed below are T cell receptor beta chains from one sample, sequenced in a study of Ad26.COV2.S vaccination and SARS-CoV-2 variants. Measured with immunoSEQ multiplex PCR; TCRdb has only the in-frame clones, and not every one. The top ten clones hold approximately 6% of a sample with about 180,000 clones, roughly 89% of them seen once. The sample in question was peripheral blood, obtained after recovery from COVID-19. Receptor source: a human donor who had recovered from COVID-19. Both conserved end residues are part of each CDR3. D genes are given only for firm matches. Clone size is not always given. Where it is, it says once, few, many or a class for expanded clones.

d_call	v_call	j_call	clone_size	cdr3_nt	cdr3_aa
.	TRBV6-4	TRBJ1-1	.	TGTGCCAGCACGGGCGGCACTGAAGCTTTCTTT	CASTGGTEAFF
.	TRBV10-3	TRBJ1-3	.	TGTGCCATCAGGGAACAGTCTTCTGGAAACACCATATATTTT	CAIREQSSGNTIYF
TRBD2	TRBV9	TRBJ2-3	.	TGTGCCAGCAAGCCTAGCGGGGGTCACGAAGCGCAGTATTTT	CASKPSGGHEAQYF
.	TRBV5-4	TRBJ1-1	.	TGTGCCAGCAGCTCCCTTAGGTCGGGGAAGGCTTTCTTT	CASSSLRSGKAFF
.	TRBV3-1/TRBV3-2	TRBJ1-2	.	TGTGCCAGCAGCCCTTCCACCGGGACATATGGCTACACCTTC	CASSPSTGTYGYTF
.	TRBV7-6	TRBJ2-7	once	TGTGCCAGCAGCTTAGAGGCTCTCGGGGCCGAGCAGTACTTC	CASSLEALGAEQYF
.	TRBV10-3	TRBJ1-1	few	TGTGCCATCAGTGAGTCTTGGGGGGGAGTCACTGAAGCTTTCTTT	CAISESWGGVTEAFF
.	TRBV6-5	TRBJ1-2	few	TGTGCCAGCCCTCCTGGGTGGCGTGGCTACACCTTC	CASPPGWRGYTF
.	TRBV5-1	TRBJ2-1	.	TGCGCCAGCAGCTTGACGGCAGCTTCCTACAATGAGCAGTTCTTC	CASSLTAASYNEQFF
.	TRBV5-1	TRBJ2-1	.	TGCGCCAGCAGCTTGGAGGCTAGCGTCTCCAATGAGCAGTTCTTC	CASSLEASVSNEQFF
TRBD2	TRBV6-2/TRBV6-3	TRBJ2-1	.	TGTGCCAGCAGTTATACAACTAGCGGAGGCAATGAGCAGTTCTTC	CASSYTTSGGNEQFF
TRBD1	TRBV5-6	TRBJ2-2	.	TGTGCCAGCAGGCCCGGGACAGGGCTCCGGACCGGGGAGCTGTTTTTT	CASRPGTGLRTGELFF
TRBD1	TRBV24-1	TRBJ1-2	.	TGTGCCACCAGTGGGACAGGGGGCGCTCCTAGTGGCTACACCTTC	CATSGTGGAPSGYTF
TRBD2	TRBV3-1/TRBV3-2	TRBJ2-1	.	TGTGCCAGCAGACTTAGCGGGGGGGCGAACAATGAGCAGTTCTTC	CASRLSGGANNEQFF
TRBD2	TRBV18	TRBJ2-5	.	TGTGCCAGCTCACCACGGGTAACTAGCGGGAGAGATGAGACCCAGTACTTC	CASSPRVTSGRDETQYF
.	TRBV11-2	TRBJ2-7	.	TGTGCCAGCAGCTCCACTGACGGCGGATCCTACGAGCAGTACTTC	CASSSTDGGSYEQYF
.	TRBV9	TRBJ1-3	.	TGTGCCAGCAGCGTCGGTAACTCGGGCTCTGGAAACACCATATATTTT	CASSVGNSGSGNTIYF
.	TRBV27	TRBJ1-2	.	TGTGCCAGCAGTTTATACAGGTCTACTAACTATGGCTACACCTTC	CASSLYRSTNYGYTF
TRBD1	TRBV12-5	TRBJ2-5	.	TGTGCTAGTGGTATACAGGGGACATACGAGACCCAGTACTTC	CASGIQGTYETQYF
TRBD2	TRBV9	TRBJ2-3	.	TGTGCCAGCAGCGTTAGCGGGAGGGAAGATACGCAGTATTTT	CASSVSGREDTQYF
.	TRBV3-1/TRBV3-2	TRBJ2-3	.	TGTGCCAGCAGCCAAGATAGGAGGAGTACGCAGTATTTT	CASSQDRRSTQYF
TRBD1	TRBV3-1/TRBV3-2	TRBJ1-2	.	TGTGCCAGCAGCCATACAGGGGGCGTCGGCTATGGCTACACCTTC	CASSHTGGVGYGYTF
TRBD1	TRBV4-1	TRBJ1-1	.	TGCGCCAGCAGCCAATCCAGGGGGTGGACTGAAGCTTTCTTT	CASSQSRGWTEAFF
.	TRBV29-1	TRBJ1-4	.	TGCAGCGTTGAAGGCCCAGGGACTAATGAAAAACTGTTTTTT	CSVEGPGTNEKLFF
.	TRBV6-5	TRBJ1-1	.	TGTGCCAGCAGACTGACTGGGAACACTGAAGCTTTCTTT	CASRLTGNTEAFF
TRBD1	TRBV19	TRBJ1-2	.	TGTGCCAGTAGTATCGGACAGGGTAGTCGTGGCTACACCTTC	CASSIGQGSRGYTF
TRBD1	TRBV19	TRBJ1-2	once	TGTGCCAGTAGTATCGGACAGGGCTTAGCTAACTATGGCTACACCTTC	CASSIGQGLANYGYTF
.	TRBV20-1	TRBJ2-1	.	TGCAGTGCTAGGGGGTACGGGCAGTTCTTC	CSARGYGQFF
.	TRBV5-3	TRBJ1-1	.	TGTGCCAGAAGCTTGCCGGCAACAGGGTCGGGCACTGAAGCTTTCTTT	CARSLPATGSGTEAFF
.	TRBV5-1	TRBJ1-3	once	TGCGCCAGCAGCCCGGACAGCTCTGGAAACACCATATATTTT	CASSPDSSGNTIYF
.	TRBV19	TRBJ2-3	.	TGTGCCAGTAGTATTCCCAACACAGATACGCAGTATTTT	CASSIPNTDTQYF
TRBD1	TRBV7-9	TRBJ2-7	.	TGTGCCAGCAGCATTACAGGGGGAGCCGTCTACGAGCAGTACTTC	CASSITGGAVYEQYF
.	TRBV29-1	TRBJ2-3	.	TGCAGCGTTGATAGGGTGGATACGCAGTATTTT	CSVDRVDTQYF
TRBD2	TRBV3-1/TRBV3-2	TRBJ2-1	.	TGTGCCAGCAGCCCTCAACGGACTAGCGGGGGGGCCCATGAGCAGTTCTTC	CASSPQRTSGGAHEQFF
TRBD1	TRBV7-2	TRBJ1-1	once	TGTGCCAGCAGCTTAGCGACAGGGTTGAACACTGAAGCTTTCTTT	CASSLATGLNTEAFF
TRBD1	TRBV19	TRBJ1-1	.	TGTGCCAGTACCCAGACAGGGGAAGGTGCTGAAGCTTTCTTT	CASTQTGEGAEAFF
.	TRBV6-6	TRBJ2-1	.	TGTGCCAGCAGCCGATACGACAGAGTCAATGAGCAGTTCTTC	CASSRYDRVNEQFF
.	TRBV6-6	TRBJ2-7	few	TGTGCCAGCAGTTCCAGGGCCTACGAGCAGTACTTC	CASSSRAYEQYF
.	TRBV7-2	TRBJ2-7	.	TGTGCCAGCAGCTCGCCCGGTGGTGAGGGGAAGCAGTACTTC	CASSSPGGEGKQYF
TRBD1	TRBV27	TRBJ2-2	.	TGTGCCAGCAGCATGGACAGGGAGGTTAGCACCGGGGAGCTGTTTTTT	CASSMDREVSTGELFF
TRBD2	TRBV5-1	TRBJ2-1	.	TGCGCCAGCAGCTTGAATACTGGACTAGCGGGCTTCTCCTACAATGAGCAGTTCTTC	CASSLNTGLAGFSYNEQFF